Below, 21 T cell receptor beta chains from the same sample are listed, as sequenced in a study of T cells in localized non-small cell lung cancer. Measured with immunoSEQ multiplex PCR; TCRdb has only the in-frame clones, and not every one. The table records approximately 20,000 clones, 75% to 95% of them present only once. Sequencing used peripheral blood, obtained before any cancer treatment. The origin of the receptors is a male donor at least 60 years old with stage I squamous cell lung carcinoma.

The chain combines TRBV19 with TRBJ1-4, with D possibly TRBD1 on 5 matching bases. Germline V gene data show CDR1 as LNHDA and CDR2 as SQIVND (reference sequence). This CDR3 has 16 amino acids. V lost 3 bases and J lost 8, with 19 bases in between. The CDR3 nucleotides are TGTGCCAGTAGTATGACGGGGGACCCCGGATGGGAAAAACTGTTTTTT. Translated: CASSMTGDPGWEKLFF.

This clone was observed once. The chain is built from TRBV11-2 and TRBJ1-1, with 8 bases that match TRBD1. With 6 bases clipped from V and 11 bases from J, the junction kept 5 bases outside the gene matches. CDR3 length equals 11 residues. Per germline, CDR1 SGHAT and CDR2 FQNNGV. The CDR3 protein is CASSSGGSAFF. CDR3 nucleotide sequence: TGTGCCAGCAGTTCAGGGGGCAGCGCTTTCTTT.

The genes are TRBV7-6 and TRBJ2-2; D is unclear. CDR1 and CDR2 (germline): SGHVS, FNYEAQ. V gave up 7 bases and J gave up 1 base, with 13 bases separating them. The CDR3 totals 15 residues. The CDR3 here is CASTLGVQNTGELFF. The DNA for the CDR3 is TGTGCCAGCACCCTAGGCGTACAGAACACCGGGGAGCTGTTTTTT.

The chain carries TRBV29-1 and TRBJ2-3; D uncertain. The germline V gene has CDR1 SQVTM and CDR2 ANQGSEA. CDR3 length equals 12 residues. Trimming removed 2 bases from V and 4 bases from J, with 7 bases in between. The CDR3 DNA follows: TGCAGCGTTGAAAGGGTACCAGATACGCAGTATTTT. It translates to CSVERVPDTQYF.

Only one count was recorded for this clone. The chain employs TRBV4-2 and TRBJ2-1; 14 bases map to TRBD2. The junction had 9 bases not matched to a gene; V was cut back by 4 bases and J by 7 bases. This CDR3 spans 17 amino acids. Germline loops: CDR1 LGHNA, CDR2 YNFKEQ. CDR3 sequence: CASSRGTSGSFENEQFF. The CDR3 DNA reads TGTGCCAGCAGCCGCGGGACTAGCGGGAGTTTTGAAAATGAGCAGTTCTTC.

This clone occurred once. J is TRBJ1-4 and V is TRBV28, with 7 bases lining up with TRBD1. The CDR3 contains 15 residues. CDR1 and CDR2 (germline): MDHEN, SYDVKM. V gave up 0 bases and J gave up 7 bases; unmatched junction bases: 5. The CDR3 loop is CASSLWAAGGEKLFF. Written as DNA, the CDR3 is TGTGCCAGCAGTTTATGGGCGGCAGGGGGTGAAAAACTGTTTTTT.

The chain carries TRBV9 and TRBJ2-7, with 10 bases lining up with TRBD1. The CDR3 length is 15 residues. Trimming took 3 bases from V and 7 from J; bases not matched to a gene: 10. Germline CDR1 SGDLS, CDR2 YYNGEE. CDR3 loop: CASSATGTGAREQYF. The CDR3 DNA is TGTGCCAGCAGCGCCACCGGGACAGGGGCTCGGGAGCAGTACTTC.

The chain couples TRBV7-9 to TRBJ1-6; perhaps TRBD1 as D (5 bases). The CDR3 spans 17 residues. V lost 2 bases and J 1 base, leaving 12 bases between the germline ends. From germline, CDR1 is SEHNR and CDR2 FQNEAQ (reference sequence). CDR3 nucleotides: TGTGCCAGCAGCTTACCACCCGGGGCATCCTATAATTCACCCCTCCACTTT. The encoded protein is CASSLPPGASYNSPLHF.

The chain recombines TRBV6-5 with TRBJ2-2; unclear D gene. This CDR3 has 16 amino acids. Germline CDR1 and CDR2: MNHEY and SVGAGI. V lost 0 bases and J 6 bases, leaving 14 bases between the germline ends. This CDR3 is CASSYSGPLSSGELFF. The CDR3 nucleotides are TGTGCCAGCAGTTACTCAGGGCCTCTTAGCTCCGGGGAGCTGTTTTTT.

The chain joins TRBV2 to TRBJ2-1; 7 bases map to TRBD2. With V trimmed by 4 bases and J by 5 bases, 2 bases remained unmatched. Germline CDR1 is SNHLY and CDR2 is FYNNEI. The CDR3 runs to 13 residues. CDR3 region: CASSGLADNEQFF. CDR3 nucleotide sequence: TGTGCCAGCAGTGGGCTAGCGGACAATGAGCAGTTCTTC.

This clone was seen only a few times. The V call is TRBV7-8, the J call TRBJ1-5; D call uncertain. Between the trimmed V and J ends, which lost 4 bases and 7 bases, there was a span of 20 bases. The CDR3 totals 16 residues. Germline loops: CDR1 SGHVS, CDR2 FQNEAQ. CDR3 nucleotide sequence: TGTGCCAGCAGCTCTTCCGGGCCTTCCCGAGGCCAGCCCCAGCATTTT. This codes for CASSSSGPSRGQPQHF.

This clone was seen once. The CDR3 sequence is CASSRYPGELFF. CDR3 sequence (DNA): TGTGCCAGCAGTCGATACCCCGGGGAGCTGTTTTTT. The chain employs TRBV28 and TRBJ2-2, with D uncertain. The germline gives CDR1 MDHEN, CDR2 SYDVKM. The germline V and J ends were trimmed by 5 bases and 6 bases, with 7 bases remaining between them. The CDR3 is 12 amino acids.

Comment on this clone: Additional DNA sequences in this sample encode the identical CDR3. The chain employs TRBV18 and TRBJ2-7; TRBD1 agrees at 7 bases. Per germline, CDR1 KGHSH and CDR2 LQKENI. The CDR3 contains 14 residues. V dropped 0 bases and J dropped 2; count of bases not matched to a gene: 1. CDR3 sequence: CASSPPGQPYEQYF. The CDR3 bases are TGTGCCAGCTCACCACCGGGACAGCCCTACGAGCAGTACTTC. The entire variable domain, with the rest obtained from reference TRBV18 and TRBJ2-7, is as follows: NAGVMQNPRHLVRRRGQEARLRCSPMKGHSHVYWYRQLPEEGLKFMVYLQKENIIDESGMPKERFSAEFPKEGPSILRIQQVVRGDSAAYFCASSPPGQPYEQYFGPGTRLTVT.

This chain joins TRBV27 and TRBJ2-4; TRBD2 matches 10 bases. CDR1 is MNHEY, CDR2 SMNVEV, per germline (reference sequence). Unmatched junction bases numbered 10, after V lost 5 bases and J lost 0 bases. CDR3 size: 18 residues. The CDR3 spells CASSPPGLAVLAKNIQYF. Written as DNA, the CDR3 is TGTGCCAGCAGTCCCCCTGGACTAGCGGTTCTAGCCAAAAACATTCAGTACTTC.

The V call is TRBV27, the J call TRBJ2-3; D uncertain. Looked up from germline, CDR1 is MNHEY and CDR2 is SMNVEV (reference sequence). The CDR3 is made up of 15 amino acids. The V gene lost 7 bases and the J gene lost 2 bases, with 16 bases spanning the gap. CDR3 DNA sequence: TGTGCCAGCACCCTCAGGAATCATTACACAGATACGCAGTATTTT. Amino acid sequence: CASTLRNHYTDTQYF.

The chain links TRBV6-5 to TRBJ2-5, with a tentative D call TRBD1 (5 bases). CDR1 is MNHEY and CDR2 is SVGAGI in the germline V gene. Trimming took off 2 bases at V and 3 bases at J, with 7 bases between the two ends. The length of the CDR3 is 13 residues. CDR3: CASSYPGKETQYF. CDR3 nucleotide sequence: TGTGCCAGCAGTTACCCAGGGAAAGAGACCCAGTACTTC.

The chain carries TRBV28 and TRBJ1-2, with no clear D. Germline lookup yields CDR1 MDHEN and CDR2 SYDVKM. The CDR3 totals 11 residues. The V end was cut by 6 bases, the J end by 0 bases, with 2 bases between. CDR3 sequence (DNA): TGTGCCAGCAGCACTAACTATGGCTACACCTTC. This sequence encodes CASSTNYGYTF.

A word on this clone: The junction shows a germline mismatch at one end, possibly a read error. The CDR3 is CASSTGLPLIF. The CDR3 nucleotides are TGTGCCAGCAGCACGGGACTCCCTTTAATCTTC. The chain joins TRBV27 to TRBJ2-1, with a tentative D call TRBD2 (6 bases). The CDR3 has 11 residues. CDR1 is MNHEY and CDR2 is SMNVEV in the germline V gene (reference sequence).

The CDR3 loop is CASSLNPGTTEAFF. In DNA, the CDR3 is TGTGCCAGCAGCTTAAATCCCGGGACTACTGAAGCTTTCTTT. This rearrangement joins TRBV7-8 to TRBJ1-1; D is possibly TRBD1 (5 bases). The V end lost 2 bases, the J end lost 5 bases, and 12 bases lay between the germline ends. The CDR3 is made up of 14 amino acids. Per germline, CDR1 SGHVS and CDR2 FQNEAQ.

This chain connects TRBV30 to TRBJ2-1, with D perhaps matching TRBD1 or TRBD2 (5 bases each). This CDR3 is 14 amino acids long. V lost 4 bases and J 0 bases, leaving 10 bases between the germline ends. The V gene's germline CDR1 is GTSNPN and CDR2 SVGIG (reference sequence). The CDR3 coding sequence is TGTGCCTGGACGAAGGGGAGCTCCTACAATGAGCAGTTCTTC. Protein sequence: CAWTKGSSYNEQFF.

The CDR3 loop is CASSQVDTDTQYF. CDR3 bases: TGCGCCAGCAGCCAAGTCGACACAGATACGCAGTATTTT. V gene TRBV4-3 combines with J gene TRBJ2-3; D unresolved. V gave up 1 base and J gave up 2 bases, with 4 bases separating them. The CDR3 spans 13 residues. Per germline, CDR1 LGHNA and CDR2 YSLEER.